This is a list of T cell receptor beta chains from one sample in a study of siplizumab effects on memory and regulatory T cells. The method was immunoSEQ multiplex PCR; TCRdb's version includes in-frame clones alone and lacks a portion of them. The sample lists tens of thousands of clones; over 90% were seen once. The sample consisted of CD8+ T cells sorted from blood. These receptor sequences come from a human donor in good health. CDR3s include the opening cysteine and the closing phenylalanine or tryptophan. D genes are given only for firm matches. Where a row states a size, it is once, few, many or the class of an expanded clone; other rows omit it.

d_call	j_call	clone_size	v_call	cdr3_nt	cdr3_aa
NA	TRBJ1-1	NA	TRBV30	TGTGCCTGGAGTGTAACCGATAACACTGAAGCTTTCTTT	CAWSVTDNTEAFF
NA	TRBJ1-4	NA	TRBV2	TGTGCCAGCGAGAAAAGGGATGCTAATGAAAAACTGTTTTTT	CASEKRDANEKLFF
NA	TRBJ2-1	NA	TRBV6-5	TGTGCCAGCAGTTACCTGCGGGGCAATGAGCAGTTCTTC	CASSYLRGNEQFF
NA	TRBJ2-1	NA	TRBV11-2	TGTGCCAGCAGCTTAGGTCTTTTCTATGAGCAGTTCTTC	CASSLGLFYEQFF
TRBD1	TRBJ1-1	NA	TRBV19	TGTGCCAGTAGTACGACAGGGAATCAAGGTACTGAAGCTTTCTTT	CASSTTGNQGTEAFF
NA	TRBJ2-7	NA	TRBV11-3	TGTGCCAGCAGCTTGTTTTCGGGATCCGCCTACGAGCAGTACTTC	CASSLFSGSAYEQYF
NA	TRBJ2-1	NA	TRBV4-1	TGCGCCAGCACCTCGCGTACATCATCTCGGTGGCAGTTCTTC	CASTSRTSSRWQFF
TRBD2	TRBJ2-7	NA	TRBV27	TGTGCCAGCAGTCTCCTAGTTGCGGGAGGGCCCTCGCACGAGCAGTACTTC	CASSLLVAGGPSHEQYF
NA	TRBJ2-1	NA	TRBV28	TGTGCCAGCAGTTTAATTGGCTCCTACAATGAGCAGTTCTTC	CASSLIGSYNEQFF
TRBD2	TRBJ2-7	NA	TRBV7-9	TGTGCCAGCAGCTTATTTCAGGGACTAGCGTACGAGCAGTACTTC	CASSLFQGLAYEQYF
NA	TRBJ1-1	NA	TRBV4-2	TGTGCCAGCAGCCTAAAAAGGGGAAGAAACACTGAAGCTTTCTTT	CASSLKRGRNTEAFF
NA	TRBJ1-5	NA	TRBV7-9	TGTGCCAGCAGCGCCCCGGGACAAGGCAATCAGCCCCAGCATTTT	CASSAPGQGNQPQHF
NA	TRBJ1-2	NA	TRBV29-1	TGCAGCGGTCACAGGGTAGGGGGCTATGGCTACACCTTC	CSGHRVGGYGYTF
NA	TRBJ1-2	once	TRBV27	TGTGCCAGCAAACTAGATGGCGACAGGATAACTGGCTACACCTTC	CASKLDGDRITGYTF
NA	TRBJ2-1	NA	TRBV7-3	TGTGCCAGCAGCTGGGAGGAGAGCAATGAGCAGTTCTTC	CASSWEESNEQFF
TRBD2	TRBJ2-7	NA	TRBV28	TGTGCCGCGGGGCTAGCGGGTTCCTACGAGCAGTACTTC	CAAGLAGSYEQYF
NA	TRBJ2-7	NA	TRBV28	TGTGCCAGCAGTTTAGGGGTTGCCTACGAGCAGTACTTC	CASSLGVAYEQYF
TRBD1	TRBJ1-1	NA	TRBV7-9	TGTGCCAGCAGACATACAGGGGGCAACACTGAAGCTTTCTTT	CASRHTGGNTEAFF
NA	TRBJ2-1	once	TRBV6-5	TGTGCCAGCAGTTACGGGAGCAGGAGCTCCTACAATGAGCAGTTCTTC	CASSYGSRSSYNEQFF
NA	TRBJ2-1	NA	TRBV5-6	TGTGCCAGCAGCTTGAATGACAATGAGCAGTTCTTC	CASSLNDNEQFF
NA	TRBJ2-7	NA	TRBV6-1	TGTGCCAGCAGTACCCGGGACAACTTGTACGAGCAGTACTTC	CASSTRDNLYEQYF
NA	TRBJ1-3	NA	TRBV5-1	TGCGCCAGCAGCTTGGAGCCGGGTTTCTCTGGAAACACCATATATTTT	CASSLEPGFSGNTIYF
NA	TRBJ2-7	NA	TRBV14	TGTGCCAGCAGCCAAGGGGGCCCCTACGAGCAGTACTTC	CASSQGGPYEQYF
NA	TRBJ2-3	NA	TRBV6-1	TGTGCCAGCAGTGATTACGGACGATGGGATACGCAGTATTTT	CASSDYGRWDTQYF
TRBD2	TRBJ2-1	NA	TRBV29-1	TGCAGCGCGGGCCCGACTAGCGGGAACAATGAGCAGTTCTTC	CSAGPTSGNNEQFF
NA	TRBJ1-1	NA	TRBV19	TGTGCCAGTAAAACAGGGCCAAACACTGAAGCTTTCTTT	CASKTGPNTEAFF
NA	TRBJ1-5	NA	TRBV28	TGTGCCAGCAGACCCGACAAGACAGATCAGCCCCAGCATTTT	CASRPDKTDQPQHF
NA	TRBJ1-5	NA	TRBV27	TGTGCCAGCAGTTTCCGGCCTGGAGGCAATCAGCCCCAGCATTTT	CASSFRPGGNQPQHF
TRBD2	TRBJ2-2	NA	TRBV2	TGTGCCAGCAGTCCCGACTTAGCGGGGCGACTCACCGGGGAGCTGTTTTTT	CASSPDLAGRLTGELFF
NA	TRBJ1-4	NA	TRBV21-1	TGTGCCAGCCCGGACAGGGGCGCAACTAATGAAAAACTGTTTTTT	CASPDRGATNEKLFF
NA	TRBJ2-7	NA	TRBV7-8	TGTGCCAGCAGCGCCGGGGCCACCTACGAGCAGTACTTC	CASSAGATYEQYF
TRBD1	TRBJ2-7	NA	TRBV6-6	TGTGCCAGCAGCCCAGGGGGCCCTCGGACCTACGAGCAGTACTTC	CASSPGGPRTYEQYF
NA	TRBJ2-7	NA	TRBV6-1	TGTGCCAGCAGTGAAGCCACAAAAGGGGCAGCAGTTCATTTCTACGAGCAGTACTTC	CASSEATKGAAVHFYEQYF
TRBD2	TRBJ2-2	NA	TRBV28	TGTGCCAGCAGTCTCGGGACTAGCGGGAGTAGGACGGTCGCCGGGGAGCTGTTTTTT	CASSLGTSGSRTVAGELFF
NA	TRBJ2-3	once	TRBV2	TGTGCCAGCAGTGAAGAACGGGCAACCGGGAGTTTCCCGCCAGATACGCAGTATTTT	CASSEERATGSFPPDTQYF
NA	TRBJ2-2	NA	TRBV6-1	TGTGCCAGCAGTGAGGCAGGGTTTGTTGTGACCGGGGAGCTGTTTTTT	CASSEAGFVVTGELFF
TRBD1	TRBJ2-3	NA	TRBV27	TGTGCCAGCAGTACTCGACAGGGTCTCACAGATACGCAGTATTTT	CASSTRQGLTDTQYF
TRBD2	TRBJ2-7	NA	TRBV27	TGTGCCAGTAGCGAACCGGGACTAGGGTACGAGCAGTACTTC	CASSEPGLGYEQYF